Listed below are T cell receptor beta chains from one sample, sequenced in a study of cytomegalovirus exposure and HLA in healthy donors. Produced via immunoSEQ multiplex PCR; TCRdb's table is partial and in-frame only. The sample lists some 220,000 clones, over 80% occurring once. The sequencing sample was made of PBMCs. Every receptor here comes from a young woman in good health and CMV-seronegative. Each CDR3 is given with its conserved first and last residue. The D gene is left open where the match is weak. Size is omitted from some rows. Given values are once, few, many or a class for expanded clones.

V gene	D gene	J gene	clone size	CDR3 protein	CDR3 DNA
TRBV6-5	.	TRBJ1-2	.	CASSFQGPGGYTF	TGTGCCAGCAGTTTCCAGGGTCCAGGCGGCTACACCTTC
TRBV28	.	TRBJ1-2	.	CASSRDYGYTF	TGTGCCAGCAGCCGAGACTATGGCTACACCTTC
TRBV11-2	TRBD1	TRBJ2-7	.	CASSLIGTGSEQYF	TGTGCCAGCAGCTTAATCGGGACAGGGTCCGAGCAGTACTTC
TRBV6-1	TRBD2	TRBJ2-2	.	CASSEAWLAGDTGELFF	TGTGCCAGCAGTGAAGCGTGGCTAGCGGGAGATACCGGGGAGCTGTTTTTT
TRBV11-2	TRBD1	TRBJ2-7	.	CASSLVGGRDEQYF	TGTGCCAGCAGCTTAGTAGGGGGCCGGGACGAGCAGTACTTC
TRBV27	.	TRBJ1-1	.	CASRAWTDEFTEAFF	TGTGCCAGCCGAGCCTGGACAGATGAGTTCACTGAAGCTTTCTTT
TRBV10-3	.	TRBJ1-3	once	CAIRAPGGGNTIYF	TGTGCCATCAGGGCCCCTGGAGGTGGAAACACCATATATTTT
TRBV28	TRBD1	TRBJ1-5	.	CASRTDRDSYQPQHF	TGTGCCAGCAGGACCGACAGGGATTCTTATCAGCCCCAGCATTTT
TRBV7-2	.	TRBJ2-7	.	CASSFAGFSSYEQYF	TGTGCCAGCAGCTTCGCAGGGTTCTCCTCCTACGAGCAGTACTTC
TRBV11-2	TRBD2	TRBJ2-1	.	CASSFETSGYNEQFF	TGTGCCAGCAGCTTTGAGACTAGCGGTTACAATGAGCAGTTCTTC
TRBV28	.	TRBJ2-7	.	CASSRTSDSVYEQYF	TGTGCCAGCAGTAGGACATCCGATTCGGTCTACGAGCAGTACTTC
TRBV6-6	.	TRBJ2-7	few	CASRYYEQYF	TGTGCCAGCAGGTACTACGAGCAGTACTTC